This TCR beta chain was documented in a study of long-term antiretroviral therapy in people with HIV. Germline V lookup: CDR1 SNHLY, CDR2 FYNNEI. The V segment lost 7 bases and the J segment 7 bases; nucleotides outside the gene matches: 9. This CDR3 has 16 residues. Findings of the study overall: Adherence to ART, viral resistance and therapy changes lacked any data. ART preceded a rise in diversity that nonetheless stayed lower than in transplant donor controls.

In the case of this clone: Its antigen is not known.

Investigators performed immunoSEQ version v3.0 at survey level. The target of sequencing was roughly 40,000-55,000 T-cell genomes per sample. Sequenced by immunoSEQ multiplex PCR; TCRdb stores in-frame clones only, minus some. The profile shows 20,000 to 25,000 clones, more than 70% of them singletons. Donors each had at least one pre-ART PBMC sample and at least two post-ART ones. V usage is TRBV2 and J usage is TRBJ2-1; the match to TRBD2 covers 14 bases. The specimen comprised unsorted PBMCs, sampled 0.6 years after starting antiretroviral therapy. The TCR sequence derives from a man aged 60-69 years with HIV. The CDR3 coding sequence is TGTGCCAGCATGGGGACTAGCGGGAGTGCTAGGAATGAGCAGTTCTTC. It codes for CASMGTSGSARNEQFF.